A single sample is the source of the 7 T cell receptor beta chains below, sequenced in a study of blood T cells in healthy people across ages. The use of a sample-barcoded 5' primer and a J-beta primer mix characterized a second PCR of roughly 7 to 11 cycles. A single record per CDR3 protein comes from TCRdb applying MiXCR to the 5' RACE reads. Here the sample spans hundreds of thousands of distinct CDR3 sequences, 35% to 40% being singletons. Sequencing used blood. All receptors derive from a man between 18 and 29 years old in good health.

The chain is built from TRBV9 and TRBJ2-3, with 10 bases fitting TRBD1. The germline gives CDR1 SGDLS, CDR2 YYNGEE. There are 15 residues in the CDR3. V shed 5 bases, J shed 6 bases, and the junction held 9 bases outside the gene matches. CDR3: CASRRTGGSGDTQYF. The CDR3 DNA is TGTGCCAGCAGACGGACAGGGGGGTCCGGGGATACGCAGTATTTT.

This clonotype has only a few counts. The CDR3 protein is CSAGGGAVDEQFF. CDR3 DNA: TGCAGTGCTGGCGGGGGGGCGGTAGATGAGCAGTTCTTC. The rearrangement links TRBV20-1 to TRBJ2-1, with 9 bases identical to TRBD2. With 5 bases clipped from V and 8 bases from J, the junction kept 7 bases outside the gene matches. Germline-derived CDR1 and CDR2 are DFQATT and SNEGSKA (reference sequence). The CDR3 spans 13 residues.

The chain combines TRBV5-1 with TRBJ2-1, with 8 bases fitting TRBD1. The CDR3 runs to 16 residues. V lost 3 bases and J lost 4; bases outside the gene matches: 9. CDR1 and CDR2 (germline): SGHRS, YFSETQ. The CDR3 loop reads CASSWGQDGTYNEQFF. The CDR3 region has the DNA TGCGCCAGCAGCTGGGGACAGGACGGTACGTACAATGAGCAGTTCTTC. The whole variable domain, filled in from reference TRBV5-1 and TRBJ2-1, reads KAGVTQTPRYLIKTRGQQVTLSCSPISGHRSVSWYQQTPGQGLQFLFEYFSETQRNKGNFPGRFSGRQFSNSRSEMNVSTLELGDSALYLCASSWGQDGTYNEQFFGPGTRLTVL.

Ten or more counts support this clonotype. The CDR3 sequence is CASSLIRMEQFF. The CDR3 DNA sequence: TGTGCCAGCAGCTTAATTCGTATGGAGCAGTTCTTC. The rearrangement links TRBV7-2 to TRBJ2-1; D is undetermined. CDR3 size: 12 residues. With 2 bases removed from V and 10 bases from J, the gap between germline ends came to 9 bases. CDR1 and CDR2 (germline): SGHTA, FQGNSA.

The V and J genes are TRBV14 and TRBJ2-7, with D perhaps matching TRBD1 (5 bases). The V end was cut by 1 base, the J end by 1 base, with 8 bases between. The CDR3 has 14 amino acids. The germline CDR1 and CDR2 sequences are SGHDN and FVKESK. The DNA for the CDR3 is TGTGCCAGCAGCCAAGTAGACAGATCCTACGAGCAGTACTTC. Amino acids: CASSQVDRSYEQYF.

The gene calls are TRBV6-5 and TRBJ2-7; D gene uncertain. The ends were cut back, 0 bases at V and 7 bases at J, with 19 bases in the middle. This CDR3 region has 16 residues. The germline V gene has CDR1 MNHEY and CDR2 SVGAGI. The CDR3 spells CASSYSDTAYYNEQYF. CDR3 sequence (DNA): TGTGCCAGCAGTTACTCTGATACAGCTTATTACAATGAGCAGTACTTC.

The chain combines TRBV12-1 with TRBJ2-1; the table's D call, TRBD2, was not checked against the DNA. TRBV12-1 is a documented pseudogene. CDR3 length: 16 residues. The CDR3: CASIIPTSVAYNEQFF. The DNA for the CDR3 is TGTGCCAGCATCATCCCCACTAGCGTAGCCTACAATGAGCAGTTCTTC.